A single TCR beta chain is shown here with its context. What it recognizes is unknown. The sample is drawn from a study of metastatic and nonmetastatic thyroid tumors. Background on the study: Repertoires from malignant and benign thyroid patients were compared across blood and tumor or nodule tissue.

Ahead of thyroid surgery, no patient had received treatment of any kind. Whole-study findings and limits: Reports indicated that malignant thyroid tumors showed significantly higher TCR beta diversity than benign nodules did, in blood and tumor.

In the authors' workflow: The study's classifier, a distant-metastasis tool for papillary thyroid cancer, was built using CDR3 differences across clinicopathological groups. TCRdb reassembled clones from the PCR reads with MiXCR. The V and J calls, along with clone size, are taken from TCRdb and not from the paper's own processing. This table holds approximately 21,000 clones, 27% found once. V lost 3 bases and J lost 2; bases outside the gene matches: 1. The CDR3 has 16 amino acids. The germline V gene has CDR1 KGHSH and CDR2 LQKENI. V is TRBV18 and J is TRBJ2-3; 14 bases line up with TRBD2. The source of this sequence is a female donor with papillary thyroid cancer or a benign thyroid nodule (not recorded which). Some clones in this sample may be carry-over from other donors' samples. The sample was blood. CDR3 nucleotide sequence: TGTGCCAGCTCACCGGGACTAGCGGGAGCCACAGATACGCAGTATTTT. Translation gives CASSPGLAGATDTQYF.